Below are 22 T cell receptor beta chains sequenced from a single sample in a study of shared clonotypes between healthy human individuals. TCRdb's copy holds only in-frame clones and misses some; the assay was immunoSEQ multiplex PCR. The data show over 400,000 clones, 81% seen once. Material for sequencing was PBMCs. The receptors were gathered from a woman between 40 and 50 years old in good health. Some clones in this sample may be carry-over from other donors' samples.

The CDR3 DNA is TGCAGCGTTCCACTAGCGGGAGGGCCGGTTGAGCAGTTCTTC. It encodes CSVPLAGGPVEQFF. J is TRBJ2-1 and V is TRBV29-1; 13 bases fit TRBD2. The V and J ends lost 5 bases and 9 bases, in that order; junction bases with no gene match: 7. This CDR3 is built from 14 residues. The germline CDR1 and CDR2 sequences are SQVTM and ANQGSEA.

This clone has at least ten counts. Other DNA sequences in the sample encode the same CDR3. The rearrangement links TRBV19 to TRBJ2-7; D gene unclear. The V gene's germline CDR1 is LNHDA and CDR2 SQIVND (reference sequence). Deletions cut 5 bases from V and 2 bases from J, with 13 bases between. This CDR3 is built from 14 residues. The CDR3 DNA reads as TGTGCCAGTAGTCAACGGGCAGGAGCCTACGAGCAGTACTTC. Its translation is CASSQRAGAYEQYF.

This clone appeared many times. The chain has TRBV7-8 and TRBJ2-5, with D uncertain. The CDR3 consists of 13 residues. Trimming cost V 5 bases and J 4 bases, with 11 bases left between them. The germline V gene has CDR1 SGHVS and CDR2 FQNEAQ. The CDR3 region has the DNA TGTGCCAGCAGCCAACTGATAGGAGAGACCCAGTACTTC. Protein: CASSQLIGETQYF. The complete variable domain, with remaining parts taken from reference TRBV7-8 and TRBJ2-5, reads GAGVSQSPRYKVAKRGQDVALRCDPISGHVSLFWYQQALGQGPEFLTYFQNEAQLDKSGLPSDRFFAERPEGSVSTLKIQRTQQEDSAVYLCASSQLIGETQYFGPGTRLLVL.

V and J are TRBV9 and TRBJ1-1; D may be TRBD1 (6 bases). V was clipped by 0 bases and J by 3 bases, with 12 bases between them. Germline assignment: CDR1 SGDLS and CDR2 YYNGEE. The CDR3 length is 15 residues. The CDR3 sequence is CASSVGGGADTEAFF. In DNA form, the CDR3 reads TGTGCCAGCAGCGTAGGTGGGGGCGCGGACACTGAAGCTTTCTTT.

In regard to this clone: This probably arose from a read error, given a far larger clone one base away. The chain employs TRBV29-1 and TRBJ2-5; 7 bases agree with TRBD1. Germline-derived CDR1 and CDR2 are SQVTM and ANQGSEA. The CDR3 contains 13 residues. V was clipped by 8 bases and J by 2 bases; unmatched bases: 8. The CDR3 DNA is TGCAGCATCGCAGGGACAGATCAAGAGACCCAGTACTTC. As protein: CSIAGTDQETQYF.

This chain joins TRBV19 and TRBJ2-7; D perhaps matches TRBD2 (6 bases). The CDR3 is 14 amino acids. V lost 6 bases and J 0 bases, leaving 12 bases between the germline ends. Germline V lookup: CDR1 LNHDA, CDR2 SQIVND (reference sequence). The CDR3 DNA is TGTGCCAGTAGCCCTAGCGTAAGCTCCTACGAGCAGTACTTC. Residues: CASSPSVSSYEQYF.

This clone was counted a few times. The gene calls are TRBV6-6 and TRBJ2-7, with 7 bases identical to TRBD1. Unmatched junction bases numbered 9, after V lost 6 bases and J lost 4 bases. This CDR3 has 14 amino acids. Per the germline V gene, CDR1 is MNHNY and CDR2 is SVGAGI (reference sequence). Here the CDR3 DNA reads TGTGCCAGCAGGCATCGACAGGGTTGGTACGAGCAGTACTTC. Encoded protein: CASRHRQGWYEQYF.

This chain joins TRBV5-4 and TRBJ1-1, with unresolved D. The CDR3 loop spans 13 amino acids. CDR1 is SGHNT, CDR2 YYREEE, per germline (reference sequence). Deletions cut 0 bases from V and 4 bases from J, with 7 bases between. The chain's CDR3 is CASSLVMGTEAFF. Here the CDR3 DNA reads TGTGCCAGCAGCTTGGTAATGGGCACTGAAGCTTTCTTT.

A single count supports this clone. It differs at one base from a far larger clone, so likely a read error. CDR3 bases: TGCGCCAGCAAGCTAGACGTGAACACCGGGGATCTGTTTTTT. The encoded protein is CASKLDVNTGDLFF. The rearrangement uses TRBV10-2 and TRBJ2-2, with D perhaps matching TRBD2 (5 bases). Germline V gene lookup returns CDR1 WSHSY and CDR2 SAAADI. The length of the CDR3 is 14 residues.

The chain has TRBV19 and TRBJ2-7; D might be TRBD1 or TRBD2, each matching 5 bases. Germline CDR1 LNHDA, CDR2 SQIVND (reference sequence). This CDR3 contains 14 residues. V was trimmed by 4 bases and J by 4 bases, leaving 14 bases between them. CDR3 protein: CASSTVPGRYEQYF. In nucleotides, the CDR3 is TGTGCCAGTAGTACAGTCCCGGGACGGTACGAGCAGTACTTC.

The genes are TRBV9 and TRBJ2-3, with 9 bases identical to TRBD2. Germline CDR1 reads SGDLS; CDR2 reads YYNGEE. There are 19 residues in the CDR3. V was pared by 0 bases and J by 1 base, with 12 bases of the junction left unmatched. The CDR3: CASSVGNGLAGYRTDTQYF. CDR3 nucleotide sequence: TGTGCCAGCAGCGTAGGGAACGGCCTAGCGGGATACCGCACAGATACGCAGTATTTT.

The chain has TRBV2 and TRBJ2-5; 15 nucleotides match TRBD2. The CDR3 is 16 amino acids. CDR1 SNHLY and CDR2 FYNNEI come from the germline V gene. Unmatched junction bases numbered 8, after V lost 7 bases and J lost 5 bases. CDR3 sequence reads: CASTLGLAGGQETQYF. In DNA form, the CDR3 reads TGTGCCAGCACGTTGGGACTAGCGGGAGGTCAGGAGACCCAGTACTTC.

The V and J genes are TRBV5-1 and TRBJ2-3; 11 bases agree with TRBD2. The CDR3 sequence is 17 residues long. Germline loops: CDR1 SGHRS, CDR2 YFSETQ. J was trimmed by 1 base and V by 0 bases; bases with no gene match: 4. In DNA, the CDR3 is TGCGCCAGCAGCTTGGGCCCACTAGCGGGAGGCACAGATACGCAGTATTTT. Translating it yields CASSLGPLAGGTDTQYF.

V is TRBV11-2 and J is TRBJ2-7; the D is unclear. This CDR3 has 13 residues. CDR1 is SGHAT, CDR2 FQNNGV, per germline. Deletions cut 0 bases from V and 1 base from J, with 4 bases between. CDR3 protein: CASSLDGSYEQYF. CDR3 DNA sequence: TGTGCCAGCAGCTTAGATGGGTCCTACGAGCAGTACTTC.

Details on this clone: At the DNA level, this CDR3 is encoded by other sequences in the same sample as well. The gene calls are TRBV5-4 and TRBJ2-7; 8 positions agree with TRBD1. J lost 3 bases, V lost 4 bases, and 6 bases had no gene match. Germline V CDR1 and CDR2: SGHNT, YYREEE (reference sequence). The CDR3 is 14 amino acids. The CDR3, as DNA: TGTGCCAGCAGCCCCGGGACAGGAGGCTACGAGCAGTACTTC. Protein product: CASSPGTGGYEQYF.

Concerning this clone: This likely came from a read error, as a far larger clone is one base away. This specimen includes other DNA sequences encoding the same CDR3. The chain links TRBV2 to TRBJ2-7; the match to TRBD2 covers 11 bases. This CDR3 is built from 15 residues. Germline-derived CDR1 and CDR2 are SNHLY and FYNNEI. CDR3 sequence (DNA): TGTGCTACACCCGGGGCTAGCGGGAGGTCCTACGAGCAGTACTTC. Protein product: CATPGASGRSYEQYF. Full variable domain (remainder filled in from reference TRBV2 and TRBJ2-7): EPEVTQTPSHQVTQMGQEVILRCVPISNHLYFYWYRQILGQKVEFLVSFYNNEISEKSEIFDDQFSVERPDGSNFTLKIRSTKLEDSAMYFCATPGASGRSYEQYFGPGTRLTVT.

This clone was seen once. This chain connects TRBV5-1 to TRBJ1-1; TRBD1 agrees at 9 bases. The J segment lost 3 bases and the V segment lost 3 bases, leaving 0 bases of the junction unmatched. Germline CDR1 SGHRS, CDR2 YFSETQ. The CDR3 sequence is 13 residues long. The CDR3 protein is CASSWDRDTEAFF. The CDR3 nucleotides are TGCGCCAGCAGCTGGGACAGGGACACTGAAGCTTTCTTT.

This clone occurred a few times. The chain uses TRBV11-2 and TRBJ2-5, with D perhaps TRBD2 (7 bases). V was trimmed by 5 bases and J by 4 bases, leaving 20 bases between them. The CDR3 covers 16 residues. Germline CDR1 SGHAT, CDR2 FQNNGV. The CDR3: CASSVNGAGEGETQYF. CDR3 coding DNA: TGTGCCAGCAGCGTTAACGGGGCAGGGGAGGGAGAGACCCAGTACTTC.

The V gene is TRBV4-3, the J gene TRBJ2-3, with 7 bases identical to TRBD2. The CDR3 is 15 amino acids. The ends lost 0 bases at V and 3 bases at J; junction bases unmatched: 3. CDR1 is LGHNA and CDR2 is YSLEER in the germline V gene. The CDR3 nucleotides read TGCGCCAGCAGCCAAGATCGCGGGAGAACAGATACGCAGTATTTT. It is translated as CASSQDRGRTDTQYF.

This clone appeared a few times. This sequence joins TRBV29-1 and TRBJ2-3; no firm D call. The V and J ends lost 4 bases and 1 base respectively, with 6 bases between them. The germline CDR1 and CDR2 sequences are SQVTM and ANQGSEA. This CDR3 is built from 12 residues. CDR3 sequence reads: CSVGRGTDTQYF. The CDR3 bases are TGCAGCGTTGGCCGGGGCACAGATACGCAGTATTTT.

The rearrangement uses TRBV6-5 and TRBJ1-1, with D perhaps TRBD1 (6 bases). The V end was cut by 6 bases, the J end by 5 bases, with 19 bases between. The CDR3 has 15 amino acids. Germline V gene sequence: CDR1 MNHEY, CDR2 SVGAGI. The CDR3, as DNA: TGTGCCAGCAGCCCCAACAGGGACGGATTAACTGAAGCTTTCTTT. It is translated as CASSPNRDGLTEAFF.

The J gene is TRBJ2-1, the V gene TRBV30, with 10 bases fitting TRBD2. Trimming at V came to 8 bases and at J to 5 bases, leaving 15 bases not matched to a gene. This CDR3 comprises 16 residues. Per germline, CDR1 GTSNPN and CDR2 SVGIG (reference sequence). CDR3 loop: CAGRGLSGRADNEQFF. DNA of the CDR3: TGTGCCGGAAGGGGTTTAAGCGGGAGGGCGGACAATGAGCAGTTCTTC.